Below are 15 T cell receptor beta chains sequenced from a single sample in a study of T cell responses to AZD1222 COVID-19 vaccine. Some clones are missing from TCRdb's copy, which holds only in-frame ones; the method was immunoSEQ multiplex PCR. The data show 55,000 to 90,000 clones, roughly 89% seen once. The sample in question was peripheral blood, obtained on day 0 of AZD1222 vaccination. Source of these receptors: an adult in good health.

In DNA, the CDR3 is TGTGCCAGCATCATGACAGGGATGAACACTGAAGCTTTCTTT. Protein sequence: CASIMTGMNTEAFF. The chain has TRBV2 and TRBJ1-1; TRBD1 aligns across 7 bases. Germline V gives CDR1 SNHLY, CDR2 FYNNEI. J was trimmed by 0 bases and V by 7 bases; bases with no gene match: 5. This CDR3 is 14 amino acids long.

V is TRBV6-5 and J is TRBJ1-1; 7 bases fit TRBD1. V trimming: 0 bases; J trimming: 4 bases; junction bases outside the gene matches: 5. CDR3 length equals 15 residues. Germline V gene data show CDR1 as MNHEY and CDR2 as SVGAGI. The DNA for the CDR3 is TGTGCCAGCAGTTACTCGACAGGGATTCGCACTGAAGCTTTCTTT. The encoded protein is CASSYSTGIRTEAFF.

This clone has only a few counts. This rearrangement joins TRBV10-3 to TRBJ2-2, with D possibly matching TRBD1 (6 bases). The CDR3 has 15 amino acids. Germline CDR1 and CDR2: ENHRY and SYGVKD. V was pared by 2 bases and J by 1 base, with 8 bases between. The CDR3 nucleotides read TGTGCCATCAGTGAGACAGGGCAGAACACCGGGGAGCTGTTTTTT. As protein: CAISETGQNTGELFF.

The CDR3, as DNA: TGTGCCAGCAGCTCTAGCACAGATACGCAGTATTTT. This encodes CASSSSTDTQYF. The chain uses TRBV11-2 and TRBJ2-3; the D is unclear. The germline V gene encodes CDR1 SGHAT and CDR2 FQNNGV. This CDR3 comprises 12 residues. The germline V and J ends were trimmed by 4 bases and 0 bases, with 2 bases remaining between them. Using reference TRBV11-2 and TRBJ2-3 for the parts outside the CDR3, the full variable domain is EAGVAQSPRYKIIEKRQSVAFWCNPISGHATLYWYQQILGQGPKLLIQFQNNGVVDDSQLPKDRFSAERLKGVDSTLKIQPAKLEDSAVYLCASSSSTDTQYFGPGTRLTVL.

CDR3 region: CASSLHGINEKLFF. As DNA, the CDR3 is TGTGCCAGCAGTCTACACGGAATTAATGAAAAACTGTTTTTT. This chain uses TRBV6-2 or TRBV6-3 with TRBJ1-4; D is unclear. CDR1 and CDR2 from the germline V gene are MNHEY and SVGEGT. The CDR3 loop spans 14 amino acids. V was pared by 5 bases and J by 4 bases, with 11 bases between.

This chain links TRBV7-8 with TRBJ1-1, with D possibly being TRBD1 (6 bases). V was trimmed by 0 bases and J by 1 base, leaving 9 bases between them. The CDR3 runs 15 residues. Per the germline V gene, CDR1 is SGHVS and CDR2 is FQNEAQ. CDR3 DNA sequence: TGTGCCAGCAGCTTAGCCGGGACAAGGAACACTGAAGCTTTCTTT. Its translation is CASSLAGTRNTEAFF.

The rearrangement joins TRBV13 to TRBJ1-5; 7 bases are shared with TRBD1. Germline V CDR1 and CDR2: PRHDT, FYEKMQ (reference sequence). The CDR3 contains 14 residues. V dropped 3 bases and J dropped 6; count of bases not matched to a gene: 5. CDR3 sequence reads: CASSFAGGFQPQHF. The CDR3, as DNA: TGTGCCAGCAGCTTCGCAGGGGGGTTTCAGCCCCAGCATTTT.

The DNA of the CDR3 is TGTGCCAGCAGCGGAGGCCGTGGGGGCCCAACTAATGAAAAACTGTTTTTT. Translated, it gives CASSGGRGGPTNEKLFF. V is TRBV9 and J is TRBJ1-4; a possible D gene is TRBD1 (6 bases). Germline V lookup: CDR1 SGDLS, CDR2 YYNGEE. V dropped 3 bases and J dropped 0 bases, with 15 bases sitting between them. CDR3 length: 17 residues.

The chain links TRBV27 to TRBJ1-2; no clear D gene. This CDR3 comprises 16 residues. Germline CDR1 is MNHEY and CDR2 is SMNVEV (reference sequence). The V and J ends lost 4 bases and 0 bases respectively, with 15 bases between them. The CDR3 bases are TGTGCCAGCAGTTCCGGCGACGGGGAGACTAACTATGGCTACACCTTC. This codes for CASSSGDGETNYGYTF.

The chain combines TRBV28 with TRBJ1-5; D gene uncertain. V was clipped by 6 bases and J by 3 bases, with 12 bases between them. The CDR3 contains 14 residues. Germline CDR1 reads MDHEN; CDR2 reads SYDVKM. This CDR3 is CASRPTVDNQPQHF. DNA of the CDR3: TGTGCCAGCAGGCCGACTGTCGACAATCAGCCCCAGCATTTT.

J is TRBJ1-1 and V is TRBV4-3; D is unresolved. V was clipped by 0 bases and J by 1 base, with 12 bases between them. CDR1 is LGHNA, CDR2 YSLEER, per germline. There are 16 residues in the CDR3. In nucleotides, the CDR3 is TGCGCCAGCAGCCAAGATCCGCAGTGGGGGAACACTGAAGCTTTCTTT. Amino acids: CASSQDPQWGNTEAFF.

This chain uses TRBV2 with TRBJ1-5; 11 nucleotides agree with TRBD1. This CDR3 comprises 14 residues. Looked up from germline, CDR1 is SNHLY and CDR2 is FYNNEI. The V and J ends lost 6 bases and 4 bases, in that order; junction bases with no gene match: 2. CDR3 in amino acids: CASRGTGGNQPQHF. The DNA for the CDR3 is TGTGCCAGCAGGGGGACAGGGGGTAATCAGCCCCAGCATTTT.

This chain connects TRBV30 to TRBJ1-1; TRBD1 aligns across 7 bases. J lost 8 bases, V lost 0 bases, and 6 bases had no gene match. The CDR3 totals 13 residues. Germline V gene lookup returns CDR1 GTSNPN and CDR2 SVGIG (reference sequence). The CDR3 spells CAWSVLSGGEAFF. The CDR3 nucleotides are TGTGCCTGGAGTGTACTCTCAGGGGGAGAAGCTTTCTTT.

The gene calls are TRBV7-2 and TRBJ1-6; D is ambiguous. V was pared by 4 bases and J by 10 bases, with 8 bases between. CDR1 and CDR2 (germline): SGHTA, FQGNSA. The CDR3 has 12 residues. CDR3 region: CASSSYNSPLHF. CDR3 nucleotide sequence: TGTGCCAGCAGCTCCTACAACTCACCCCTCCACTTT.

This sequence joins TRBV29-1 and TRBJ2-2, with 10 bases matching TRBD2. The V segment lost 6 bases and the J segment 7 bases; nucleotides outside the gene matches: 11. Germline V CDR1 and CDR2: SQVTM, ANQGSEA. The CDR3 totals 15 residues. The CDR3 nucleotides are TGCAGCGTGGAGCGGGGGGGCTCTGAGGACGGGGAGCTGTTTTTT. Its translation is CSVERGGSEDGELFF.